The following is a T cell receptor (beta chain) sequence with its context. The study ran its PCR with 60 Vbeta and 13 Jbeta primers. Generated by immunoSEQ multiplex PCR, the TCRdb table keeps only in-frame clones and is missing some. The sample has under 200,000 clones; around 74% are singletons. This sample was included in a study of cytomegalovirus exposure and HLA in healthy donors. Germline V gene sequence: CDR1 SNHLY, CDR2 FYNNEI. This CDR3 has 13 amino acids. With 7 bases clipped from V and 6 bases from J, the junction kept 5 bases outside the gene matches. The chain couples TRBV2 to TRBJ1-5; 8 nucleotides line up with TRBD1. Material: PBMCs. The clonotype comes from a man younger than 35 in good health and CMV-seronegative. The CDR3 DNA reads TGTGCCAGCAAGGACAGGGACTTTCAGCCCCAGCATTTT. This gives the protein CASKDRDFQPQHF.